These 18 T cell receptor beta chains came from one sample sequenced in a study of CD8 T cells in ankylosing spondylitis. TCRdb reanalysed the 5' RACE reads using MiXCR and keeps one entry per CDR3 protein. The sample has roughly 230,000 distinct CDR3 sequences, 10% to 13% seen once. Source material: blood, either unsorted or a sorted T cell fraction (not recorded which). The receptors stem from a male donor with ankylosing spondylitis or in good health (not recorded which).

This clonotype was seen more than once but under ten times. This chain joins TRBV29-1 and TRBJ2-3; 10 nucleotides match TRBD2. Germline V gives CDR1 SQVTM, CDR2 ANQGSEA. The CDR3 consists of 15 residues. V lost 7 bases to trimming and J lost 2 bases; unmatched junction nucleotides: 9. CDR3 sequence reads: CSAVGLAVITDTQYF. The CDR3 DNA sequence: TGCAGCGCCGTAGGACTAGCGGTGATCACAGATACGCAGTATTTT.

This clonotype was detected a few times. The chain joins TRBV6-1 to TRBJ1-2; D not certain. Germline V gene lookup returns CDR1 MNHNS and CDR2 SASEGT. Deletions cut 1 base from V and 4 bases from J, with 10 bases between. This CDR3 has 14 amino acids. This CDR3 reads CASSEVGSLYGYTF. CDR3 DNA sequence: TGTGCCAGCAGTGAAGTCGGCAGTCTCTATGGCTACACCTTC.

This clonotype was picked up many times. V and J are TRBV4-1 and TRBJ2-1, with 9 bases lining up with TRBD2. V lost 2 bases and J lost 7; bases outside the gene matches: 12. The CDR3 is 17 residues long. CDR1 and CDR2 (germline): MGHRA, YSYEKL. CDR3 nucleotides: TGCGCCAGCAGCCAACGCCAAGCGGGACTAGCTAATAATGAGCAGTTCTTC. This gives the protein CASSQRQAGLANNEQFF.

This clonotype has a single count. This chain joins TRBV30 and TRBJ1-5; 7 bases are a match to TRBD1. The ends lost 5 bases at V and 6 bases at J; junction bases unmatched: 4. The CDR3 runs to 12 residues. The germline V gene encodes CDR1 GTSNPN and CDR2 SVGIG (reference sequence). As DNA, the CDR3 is TGTGCCTGGGGAGGGGGCTCTCAGCCCCAGCATTTT. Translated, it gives CAWGGGSQPQHF.

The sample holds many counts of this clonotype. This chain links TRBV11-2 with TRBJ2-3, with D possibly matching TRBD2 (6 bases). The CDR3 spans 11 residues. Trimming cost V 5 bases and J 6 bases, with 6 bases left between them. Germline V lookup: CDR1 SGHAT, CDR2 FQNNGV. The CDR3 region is CASSGGDTQYF. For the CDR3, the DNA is TGTGCCAGCAGCGGAGGGGATACGCAGTATTTT.

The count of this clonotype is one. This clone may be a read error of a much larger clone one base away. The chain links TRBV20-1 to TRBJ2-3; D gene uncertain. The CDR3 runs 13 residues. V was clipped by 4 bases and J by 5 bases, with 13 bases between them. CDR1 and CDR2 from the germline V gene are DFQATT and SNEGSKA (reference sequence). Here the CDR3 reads CSANIVKLDTQYF. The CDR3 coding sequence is TGCAGTGCTAATATTGTTAAGTTAGATACGCAGTATTTT.

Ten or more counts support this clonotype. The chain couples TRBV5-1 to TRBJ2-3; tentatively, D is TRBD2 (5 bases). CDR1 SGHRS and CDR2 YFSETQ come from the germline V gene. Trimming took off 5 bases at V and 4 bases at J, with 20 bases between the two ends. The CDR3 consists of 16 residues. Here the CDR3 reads CASSLERSDGPDTQYF. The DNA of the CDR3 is TGCGCCAGCAGTCTTGAGCGGAGCGATGGCCCAGATACGCAGTATTTT.

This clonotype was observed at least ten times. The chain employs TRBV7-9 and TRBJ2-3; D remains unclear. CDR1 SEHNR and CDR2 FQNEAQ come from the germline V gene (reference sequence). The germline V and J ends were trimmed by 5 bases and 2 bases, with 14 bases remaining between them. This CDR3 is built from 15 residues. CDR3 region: CASSPRLSDTDTQYF. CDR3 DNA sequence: TGTGCCAGCAGCCCCCGATTGAGCGACACAGATACGCAGTATTTT.

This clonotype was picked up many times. The CDR3: CASGGLEFYNEQFF. CDR3 nucleotides: TGTGCCAGCGGGGGACTAGAATTCTACAATGAGCAGTTCTTC. This chain connects TRBV6-4 to TRBJ2-1; 8 nucleotides align to TRBD2. The trim removed 8 bases at V and 3 bases at J, leaving 6 bases unmatched. In germline, CDR1 is MRHNA, CDR2 SNTAGT. The CDR3 has 14 amino acids.

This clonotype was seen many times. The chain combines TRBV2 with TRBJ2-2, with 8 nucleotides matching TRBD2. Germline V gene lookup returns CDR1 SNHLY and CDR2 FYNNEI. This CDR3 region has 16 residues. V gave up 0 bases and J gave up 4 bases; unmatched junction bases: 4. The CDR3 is CASSEAGAGVTGELFF. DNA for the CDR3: TGTGCCAGCAGTGAAGCGGGAGCGGGAGTCACCGGGGAGCTGTTTTTT.

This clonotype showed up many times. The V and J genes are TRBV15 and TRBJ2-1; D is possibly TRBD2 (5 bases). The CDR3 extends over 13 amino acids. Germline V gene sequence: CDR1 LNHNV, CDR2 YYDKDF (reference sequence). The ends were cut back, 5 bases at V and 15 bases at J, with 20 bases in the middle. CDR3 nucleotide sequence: TGTGCCACCAGCCACGGCGGGCCAGACCCCCCGTTCTTC. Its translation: CATSHGGPDPPFF.

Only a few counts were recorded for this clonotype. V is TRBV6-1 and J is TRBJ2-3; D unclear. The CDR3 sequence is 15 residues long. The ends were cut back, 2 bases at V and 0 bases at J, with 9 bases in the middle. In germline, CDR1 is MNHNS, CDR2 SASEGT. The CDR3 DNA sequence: TGTGCCAGCAGTGAACCGACATTTAGCACAGATACGCAGTATTTT. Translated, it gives CASSEPTFSTDTQYF.

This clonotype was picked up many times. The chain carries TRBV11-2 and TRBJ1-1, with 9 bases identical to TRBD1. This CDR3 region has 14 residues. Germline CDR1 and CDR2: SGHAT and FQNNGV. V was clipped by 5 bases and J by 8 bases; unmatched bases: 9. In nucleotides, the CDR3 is TGTGCCAGCAGCGGGCGGGACAGGGAGGCCGAAGCTTTCTTT. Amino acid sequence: CASSGRDREAEAFF. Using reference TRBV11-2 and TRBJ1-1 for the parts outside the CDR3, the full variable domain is EAGVAQSPRYKIIEKRQSVAFWCNPISGHATLYWYQQILGQGPKLLIQFQNNGVVDDSQLPKDRFSAERLKGVDSTLKIQPAKLEDSAVYLCASSGRDREAEAFFGQGTRLTVV.

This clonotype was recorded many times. CDR3 DNA: TGTGCCAGCAGCAACGGACAGTTGAACACTGAAGCTTTCTTT. Translating it yields CASSNGQLNTEAFF. This chain joins TRBV5-6 and TRBJ1-1; a weak D match, TRBD1 (6 bases). The germline CDR1 and CDR2 sequences are SGHDT and YYEEEE. The CDR3 sequence is 14 residues long. V was pared by 4 bases and J by 0 bases, with 10 bases between.

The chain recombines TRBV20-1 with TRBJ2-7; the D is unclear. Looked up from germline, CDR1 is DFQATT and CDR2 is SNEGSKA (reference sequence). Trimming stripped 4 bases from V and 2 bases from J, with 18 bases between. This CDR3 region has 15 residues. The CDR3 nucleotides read TGCAGTGCTACCCCGATGGGATCCGTGACCTACGAGCAGTACTTC. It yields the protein CSATPMGSVTYEQYF.

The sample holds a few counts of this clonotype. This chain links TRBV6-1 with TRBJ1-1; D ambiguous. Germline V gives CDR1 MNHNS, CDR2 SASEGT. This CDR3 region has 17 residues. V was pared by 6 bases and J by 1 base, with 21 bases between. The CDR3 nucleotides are TGTGCCAGCAGCCGCACAACAGTTTCGGGGAGGAACACTGAAGCTTTCTTT. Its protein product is CASSRTTVSGRNTEAFF.

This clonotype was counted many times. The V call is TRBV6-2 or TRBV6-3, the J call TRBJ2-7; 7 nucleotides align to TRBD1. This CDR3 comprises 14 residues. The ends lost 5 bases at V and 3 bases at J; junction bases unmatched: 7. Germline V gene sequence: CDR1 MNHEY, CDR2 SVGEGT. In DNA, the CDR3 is TGTGCCAGCAGTACTAGGGGGCCTTACTACGAGCAGTACTTC. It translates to CASSTRGPYYEQYF.

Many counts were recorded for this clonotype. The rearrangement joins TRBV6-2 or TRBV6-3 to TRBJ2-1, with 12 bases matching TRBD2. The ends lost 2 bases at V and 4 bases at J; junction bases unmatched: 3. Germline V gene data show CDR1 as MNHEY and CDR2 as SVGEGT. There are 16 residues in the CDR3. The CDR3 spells CASSYGLAGQYNEQFF. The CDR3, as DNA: TGTGCCAGCAGTTACGGACTAGCGGGGCAATACAATGAGCAGTTCTTC.